Each of the 20 T cell receptor beta chains below was sequenced from the same sample in a study of OX40 agonist ivuxolimab in advanced cancers. Sequencing was performed with immunoSEQ multiplex PCR; in TCRdb, only in-frame clones are kept and a portion is missing. Among approximately 96,000 clones listed, roughly 91% were seen once. This specimen was CD4+ or CD8+ T cells sorted from blood, taken in a trial of the OX40 agonist ivuxolimab. The receptors stem from an adult with an advanced solid tumor such as melanoma, head and neck, liver or kidney cancer.

This clone showed up just a few times. This chain joins TRBV7-2 and TRBJ2-5, with 7 positions matching TRBD2. Germline V gene sequence: CDR1 SGHTA, CDR2 FQGNSA. V shed 3 bases and J 5 bases; nucleotides not matched to a gene: 12. The CDR3 is 16 residues long. The CDR3 protein is CASSFISGGRGETQYF. The CDR3 DNA reads as TGTGCCAGCAGCTTTATCTCGGGAGGACGAGGGGAGACCCAGTACTTC.

Concerning this clone: This same CDR3 is encoded by further DNA sequences in the sample. This chain joins TRBV7-2 and TRBJ1-5; D not certain. This CDR3 is built from 15 residues. CDR1 SGHTA and CDR2 FQGNSA come from the germline V gene. The V end lost 0 bases, the J end lost 0 bases, and 6 bases lay between the germline ends. This chain's CDR3 is CASSLAGNSNQPQHF. The CDR3 region has the DNA TGTGCCAGCAGCTTAGCGGGGAATAGCAATCAGCCCCAGCATTTT.

This clone was detected once. The V gene is TRBV5-5, the J gene TRBJ2-7, with 7 bases that match TRBD1. V lost 5 bases to trimming and J lost 0 bases; unmatched junction nucleotides: 8. Germline V lookup: CDR1 SGHKS, CDR2 YYEKEE (reference sequence). This CDR3 spans 15 amino acids. The CDR3 DNA reads as TGTGCCAGCAGTCGGGACAGAACTTTCTCCTACGAGCAGTACTTC. Translation gives CASSRDRTFSYEQYF.

This rearrangement joins TRBV13 to TRBJ1-2; D perhaps matches TRBD1 (5 bases). The CDR3 contains 14 residues. Germline V gene data show CDR1 as PRHDT and CDR2 as FYEKMQ (reference sequence). Trimming took 5 bases from V and 1 from J, leaving 11 bases between them. The CDR3: CASSLTVNNYGYTF. CDR3 DNA: TGTGCCAGCAGCCTGACAGTTAATAACTATGGCTACACCTTC. The full variable domain, completed using reference TRBV13 and TRBJ1-2, is AAGVIQSPRHLIKEKRETATLKCYPIPRHDTVYWYQQGPGQDPQFLISFYEKMQSDKGSIPDRFSAQQFSDYHSELNMSSLELGDSALYFCASSLTVNNYGYTFGSGTRLTVV.

The J gene is TRBJ2-3, the V gene TRBV2; D gene unclear. V was shortened by 11 bases and J by 0 bases, with 15 bases between the two germline ends. CDR3 length: 14 residues. The germline V gene has CDR1 SNHLY and CDR2 FYNNEI. CDR3 amino acids: CADAWDTSTDTQYF. Here the CDR3 DNA reads TGTGCCGACGCCTGGGATACCAGCACAGATACGCAGTATTTT.

The rearrangement links TRBV4-1 to TRBJ2-7; no definite D call. Germline lookup yields CDR1 MGHRA and CDR2 YSYEKL. The CDR3 is made up of 15 amino acids. V was cut by 3 bases and J by 3 bases, with 15 bases left in between. The CDR3 here is CASSHGDSLGYEQYF. Written as DNA, the CDR3 is TGCGCCAGCAGCCACGGAGACTCCCTCGGCTACGAGCAGTACTTC.

The rearrangement joins TRBV29-1 to TRBJ2-5; no definite D call. Germline CDR1 is SQVTM and CDR2 is ANQGSEA. The CDR3 length is 14 residues. V gave up 3 bases and J gave up 0 bases, with 11 bases separating them. This CDR3 reads CSVDLGTYQETQYF. CDR3 nucleotides: TGCAGCGTTGATTTGGGAACCTACCAAGAGACCCAGTACTTC.

The rearrangement links TRBV11-3 to TRBJ2-7, with D perhaps TRBD1 (6 bases). The CDR3 sequence is 14 residues long. Germline values: CDR1 SGHNT, CDR2 YENEEA. V lost 2 bases to trimming and J lost 4 bases, with 12 bases between them. CDR3 DNA: TGTGCCAGCAGCTTAAGTGGGGACACATACGAGCAGTACTTC. Amino acids: CASSLSGDTYEQYF.

The chain uses TRBV5-1 and TRBJ2-5; D is possibly TRBD1 (6 bases). The CDR3 has 15 residues. V lost 1 base to trimming and J lost 9 bases, with 19 bases between them. Germline loops: CDR1 SGHRS, CDR2 YFSETQ. The CDR3 bases are TGCGCCAGCAGCTTGACAGGGATGAGTGGGAACTCCCAGTACTTC. Translated: CASSLTGMSGNSQYF. The full variable domain, rest sourced from reference TRBV5-1 and TRBJ2-5, is KAGVTQTPRYLIKTRGQQVTLSCSPISGHRSVSWYQQTPGQGLQFLFEYFSETQRNKGNFPGRFSGRQFSNSRSEMNVSTLELGDSALYLCASSLTGMSGNSQYFGPGTRLLVL.

V usage is TRBV7-2 and J usage is TRBJ1-4; D is possibly TRBD1 (6 bases). CDR3 size: 14 residues. Germline V gives CDR1 SGHTA, CDR2 FQGNSA. V lost 1 base and J 5 bases, leaving 8 bases between the germline ends. The CDR3 sequence is CASSLDRVNEKLFF. The CDR3 nucleotides are TGTGCCAGCAGCTTAGACAGGGTAAATGAAAAACTGTTTTTT. Full variable domain (outside the CDR3, taken from reference TRBV7-2 and TRBJ1-4): GAGVSQSPSNKVTEKGKDVELRCDPISGHTALYWYRQSLGQGLEFLIYFQGNSAPDKSGLPSDRFSAERTGGSVSTLTIQRTQQEDSAVYLCASSLDRVNEKLFFGSGTQLSVL.

This clone was observed once. The rearrangement joins TRBV7-2 to TRBJ2-1, with 9 bases that match TRBD1. This CDR3 contains 16 residues. Germline trimming cut 1 base from V and 9 bases from J; bases unmatched to any gene: 10. CDR1 is SGHTA and CDR2 is FQGNSA in the germline V gene. DNA of the CDR3: TGTGCCAGCAGCTTAGAGGGGACAGGGCAGTATTCTGAGCAGTTCTTC. This gives the protein CASSLEGTGQYSEQFF.

This sequence joins TRBV29-1 and TRBJ2-2; the D gene is possibly TRBD1 (6 bases). The germline V gene encodes CDR1 SQVTM and CDR2 ANQGSEA. The CDR3 loop spans 11 amino acids. This CDR3 is CAGANTGELFF. As DNA, the CDR3 is TGCGCAGGGGCGAACACCGGGGAGCTGTTTTTT.

This chain joins TRBV4-3 and TRBJ1-2, with D possibly TRBD1 on 6 matching bases. The germline V gene encodes CDR1 LGHNA and CDR2 YSLEER. Trimming pared 0 bases from V and 2 bases from J, leaving 13 bases between. This CDR3 region has 16 residues. The CDR3 protein is CASSQDYGQGNYGYTF. CDR3 DNA sequence: TGCGCCAGCAGCCAAGATTATGGGCAGGGGAACTATGGCTACACCTTC.

This rearrangement joins TRBV29-1 to TRBJ2-3, with a weak D call TRBD2 (5 bases). V lost 4 bases, J lost 2 bases, and 16 bases lay in between. The CDR3 consists of 15 residues. Germline lookup yields CDR1 SQVTM and CDR2 ANQGSEA. The CDR3 sequence is CSVARAGGITDTQYF. The CDR3 coding sequence is TGCAGCGTTGCGAGGGCGGGCGGAATCACAGATACGCAGTATTTT.

The chain uses TRBV2 and TRBJ2-7; D call uncertain. Germline CDR1 reads SNHLY; CDR2 reads FYNNEI. With 7 bases removed from V and 4 bases from J, the gap between germline ends came to 8 bases. The CDR3 totals 11 residues. CDR3 region: CASTLLYEQYF. The CDR3 DNA follows: TGTGCCAGCACCTTACTGTACGAGCAGTACTTC.

The chain uses TRBV19 and TRBJ1-4; D is possibly TRBD1 (5 bases). Germline CDR1 is LNHDA and CDR2 is SQIVND (reference sequence). The CDR3 spans 15 residues. Trimming left V 7 bases short and J 5 bases short, with 17 bases between. The CDR3 nucleotides read TGTGCCAGTAAAAACTCCGGGACGGAAAATGAAAAACTGTTTTTT. Translation gives CASKNSGTENEKLFF.

V gene TRBV7-3 combines with J gene TRBJ2-3; TRBD2 agrees at 7 bases. Germline V gene data show CDR1 as SGHTA and CDR2 as FQGTGA. The CDR3 loop spans 12 amino acids. V lost 2 bases to trimming and J lost 13 bases; unmatched junction nucleotides: 6. In nucleotides, the CDR3 is TGTGCCAGCAGCTTATTAGCGGGCAACGAGTATTTT. This encodes CASSLLAGNEYF.

This chain uses TRBV6-5 with TRBJ1-1; maybe TRBD1 (5 bases). V lost 2 bases and J 0 bases, leaving 10 bases between the germline ends. The CDR3 has 15 amino acids. Germline V gives CDR1 MNHEY, CDR2 SVGAGI. In nucleotides, the CDR3 is TGTGCCAGCAGTTACGGTTGGGGGTTGAACACTGAAGCTTTCTTT. This sequence encodes CASSYGWGLNTEAFF.

V is TRBV6-1 and J is TRBJ1-3; D uncertain. Trimming stripped 3 bases from V and 4 bases from J, with 10 bases between. From germline, CDR1 is MNHNS and CDR2 SASEGT. This CDR3 is 14 amino acids long. In nucleotides, the CDR3 is TGTGCCAGCAGTGACCCAATAGGGGGAAACACCATATATTTT. It codes for CASSDPIGGNTIYF.

The rearrangement joins TRBV7-2 to TRBJ2-1; TRBD2 is a possible D gene (6 bases). Trimming left V 2 bases short and J 0 bases short, with 11 bases between. This CDR3 region has 16 residues. The germline CDR1 and CDR2 sequences are SGHTA and FQGNSA. DNA for the CDR3: TGTGCCAGCAGCTTATCCCGGACTACCTCCTACAATGAGCAGTTCTTC. Amino acid sequence: CASSLSRTTSYNEQFF.